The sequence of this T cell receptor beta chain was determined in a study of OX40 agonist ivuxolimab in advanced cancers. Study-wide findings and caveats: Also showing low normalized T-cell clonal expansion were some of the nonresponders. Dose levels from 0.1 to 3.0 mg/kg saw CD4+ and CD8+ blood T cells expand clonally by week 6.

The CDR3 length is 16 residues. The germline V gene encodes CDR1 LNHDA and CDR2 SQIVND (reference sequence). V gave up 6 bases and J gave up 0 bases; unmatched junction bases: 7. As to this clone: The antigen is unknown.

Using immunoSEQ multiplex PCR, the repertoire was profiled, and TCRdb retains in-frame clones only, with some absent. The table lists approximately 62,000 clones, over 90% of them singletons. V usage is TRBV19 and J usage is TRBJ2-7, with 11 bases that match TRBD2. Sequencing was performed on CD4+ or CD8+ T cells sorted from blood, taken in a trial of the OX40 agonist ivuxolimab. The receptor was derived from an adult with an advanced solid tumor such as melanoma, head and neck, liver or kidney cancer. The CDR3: CASSPTSGSNSYEQYF. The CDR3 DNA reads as TGTGCCAGTAGCCCCACTAGCGGGAGTAACTCCTACGAGCAGTACTTC.